A selection of T cell receptor beta chains follows, all from one sample in a study of shared clonotypes between healthy human individuals. The data were produced by immunoSEQ multiplex PCR, yet TCRdb's version contains in-frame clones alone and is incomplete. The sample yields 90,000 to 150,000 clones, around 68% seen once. The sequencing sample was made of memory CD8+ T cells sorted from blood. The receptors shown here come from a woman in her twenties or thirties in good health. Each CDR3 is given with its conserved first and last residue. The D gene is left open where the match is weak. Rows give clone size only sometimes, using once, few, many, or a class for an expanded clone.

v_call,j_call,d_call,clone_size,cdr3_nt,cdr3_aa
TRBV27,TRBJ2-7,.,.,TGTGCCAGCAGTTCCTTATACGGGATCAGCTCCTACGAGCAGTACTTC,CASSSLYGISSYEQYF
TRBV7-8,TRBJ2-7,TRBD2,.,TGTGCCAGCAGCCCAGGACTAGCGGGAACCTACGAGCAGTACTTC,CASSPGLAGTYEQYF
TRBV9,TRBJ2-7,.,.,TGTGCCAGCAGCGCCCCGCGGAGGGGCTACGAGCAGTACTTC,CASSAPRRGYEQYF
TRBV11-2,TRBJ2-2,.,.,TGTGCCAGCAGCTTAGGTGGCTACGCGAACACCGGGGAGCTGTTTTTT,CASSLGGYANTGELFF
TRBV27,TRBJ2-1,.,.,TGTGCCAGCAGTTTGGATTTCGGTGAGCAGTTCTTC,CASSLDFGEQFF
TRBV12-5,TRBJ1-2,.,once,TGTGCTAGTGGTTTGACCTCGACAGGACCTAACTATGGCTACACCTTC,CASGLTSTGPNYGYTF
TRBV7-9,TRBJ1-1,.,.,TGTGCCAGCAGCTTTTGGGTGAACACTGAAGCTTTCTTT,CASSFWVNTEAFF
TRBV28,TRBJ1-5,.,.,TGTGCCAGCAGTTACGATCAGCCCCAGCATTTT,CASSYDQPQHF
TRBV7-8,TRBJ2-1,.,.,TGTGCCAGCAGCTTCCCCGGGATCCAGAATGAGCAGTTCTTC,CASSFPGIQNEQFF
TRBV6-5,TRBJ2-5,.,few,TGTGCCAGCAGTTTTGACATCCCTTGGGATAACAAGCAGTACTTC,CASSFDIPWDNKQYF
TRBV7-9,TRBJ2-1,.,many,TGTGCCAGCAGCTTAAACCCAGGGGATGGAGAGCAGTTCTTC,CASSLNPGDGEQFF
TRBV5-1,TRBJ2-5,TRBD2,.,TGCGCCAGCAGCTGGGCGGGAGTGGATCAACTTCAAGAGACCCAGTACTTC,CASSWAGVDQLQETQYF
TRBV14,TRBJ1-1,.,few,TGTGCCAGCAGCCAGGAAGGGGCTTTGAACACTGAAGCTTTCTTT,CASSQEGALNTEAFF